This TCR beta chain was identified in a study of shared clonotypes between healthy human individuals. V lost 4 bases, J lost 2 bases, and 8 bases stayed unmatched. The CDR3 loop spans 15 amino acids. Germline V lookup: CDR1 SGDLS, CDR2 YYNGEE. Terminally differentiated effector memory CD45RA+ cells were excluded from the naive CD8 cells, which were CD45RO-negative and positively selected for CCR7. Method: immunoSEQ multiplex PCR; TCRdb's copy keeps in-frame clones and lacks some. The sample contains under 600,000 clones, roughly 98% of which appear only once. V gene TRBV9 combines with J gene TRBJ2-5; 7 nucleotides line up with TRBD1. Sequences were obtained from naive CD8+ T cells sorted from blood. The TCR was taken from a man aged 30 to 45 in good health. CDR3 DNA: TGTGCCAGCAGCCCGGGCCGGGACAGTCAAGAGACCCAGTACTTC. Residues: CASSPGRDSQETQYF.